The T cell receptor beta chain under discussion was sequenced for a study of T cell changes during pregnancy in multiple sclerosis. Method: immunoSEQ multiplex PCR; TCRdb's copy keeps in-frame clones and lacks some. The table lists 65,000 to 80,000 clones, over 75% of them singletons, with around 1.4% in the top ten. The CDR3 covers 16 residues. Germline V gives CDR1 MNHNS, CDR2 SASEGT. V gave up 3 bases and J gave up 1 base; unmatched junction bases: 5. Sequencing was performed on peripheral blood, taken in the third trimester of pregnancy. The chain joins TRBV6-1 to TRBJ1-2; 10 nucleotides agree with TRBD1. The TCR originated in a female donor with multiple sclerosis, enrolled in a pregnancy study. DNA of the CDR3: TGTGCCAGCAGTGACGGGGACAGGGGATTTAACTATGGCTACACCTTC. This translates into CASSDGDRGFNYGYTF.